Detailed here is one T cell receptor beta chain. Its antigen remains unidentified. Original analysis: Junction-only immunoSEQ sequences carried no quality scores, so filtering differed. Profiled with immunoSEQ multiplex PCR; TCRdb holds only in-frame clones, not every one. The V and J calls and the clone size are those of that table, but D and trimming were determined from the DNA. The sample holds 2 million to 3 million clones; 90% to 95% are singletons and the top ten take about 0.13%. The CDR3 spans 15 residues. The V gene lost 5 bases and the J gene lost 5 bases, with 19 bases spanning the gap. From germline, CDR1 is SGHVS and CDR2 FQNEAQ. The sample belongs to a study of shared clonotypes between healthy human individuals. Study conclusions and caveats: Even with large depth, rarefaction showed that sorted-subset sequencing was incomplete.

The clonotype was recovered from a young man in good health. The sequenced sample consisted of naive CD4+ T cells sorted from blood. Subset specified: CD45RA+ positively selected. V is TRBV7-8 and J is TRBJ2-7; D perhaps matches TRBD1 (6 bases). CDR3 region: CASSDDKTGNHEQYF. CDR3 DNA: TGTGCCAGCAGCGATGATAAAACAGGGAACCACGAGCAGTACTTC.